This T cell receptor (beta chain) was observed in a study of T cell changes during pregnancy in multiple sclerosis. TCRdb keeps only in-frame clones here, not all; method: immunoSEQ multiplex PCR. The sample contains around 53,000 clones, more than 90% of which appear only once. V was pared by 0 bases and J by 0 bases, with 7 bases between. The CDR3 covers 14 residues. Germline V gene sequence: CDR1 SGDLS, CDR2 YYNGEE. The sample in question was CD8+ T cells from peripheral blood mononuclear cells, obtained before pregnancy. The TCR comes from a female donor with multiple sclerosis, enrolled in a pregnancy study. This chain uses TRBV9 with TRBJ2-7; D is possibly TRBD2 (5 bases). CDR3 residues: CASSVGGSSYEQYF. The DNA for the CDR3 is TGTGCCAGCAGCGTAGGAGGGAGCTCCTACGAGCAGTACTTC.